This T cell receptor (beta chain) was observed in a study of CD8+ T cells in alopecia areata. The treatment: oral pan-JAK inhibitor, 5-10 mg twice daily. Investigators isolated RNA and reverse transcribed it into cDNA to act as the sequencing template. Sequenced by immunoSEQ multiplex PCR; TCRdb stores in-frame clones only, minus some. The data contain roughly 150,000 clones, 45% to 60% of them singletons. CDR1 is SQVTM, CDR2 ANQGSEA, per germline. V lost 3 bases to trimming and J lost 4 bases; unmatched junction nucleotides: 4. The CDR3 extends over 14 amino acids. The V call is TRBV29-1, the J call TRBJ2-7, with 12 bases lining up with TRBD1. The starting material was CD8+ T cells sorted from blood, obtained at week 4, from a patient treated with tofacitinib. The receptor's source is a human donor with alopecia areata. The CDR3 sequence is CSVEEGQGAYEQYF. CDR3 nucleotide sequence: TGCAGCGTTGAGGAGGGACAGGGGGCTTACGAGCAGTACTTC.